A single sample is the source of the 8 T cell receptor beta chains below, sequenced in a study of blood T cell repertoires in COVID-19. Assay: immunoSEQ multiplex PCR; the TCRdb copy retains only in-frame clones and omits some. The repertoire holds around 180,000 clones, with over 75% as singletons. Sequencing used peripheral blood. These receptors all stem from a man aged 70 or older with active or convalescent COVID-19.

This clone was counted between two and nine times. This chain connects TRBV5-4 to TRBJ2-3; D uncertain. V lost 4 bases, J lost 3 bases, and 9 bases lay in between. Germline CDR1 is SGHNT and CDR2 is YYREEE (reference sequence). The CDR3 is 13 amino acids. CDR3: CASSQQVTDTQYF. For the CDR3, the DNA is TGTGCCAGCAGCCAACAAGTGACAGATACGCAGTATTTT.

This clone was observed a handful of times. The chain links TRBV5-5 to TRBJ1-5; D gene uncertain. Trimming stripped 0 bases from V and 3 bases from J, with 10 bases between. The CDR3 is made up of 15 amino acids. Germline V lookup: CDR1 SGHKS, CDR2 YYEKEE (reference sequence). Here the CDR3 reads CASSLASPNNQPQHF. The CDR3 bases are TGTGCCAGCAGCTTGGCCTCACCTAACAATCAGCCCCAGCATTTT. The variable domain in full, completed from reference TRBV5-5 and TRBJ1-5, reads DAGVTQSPTHLIKTRGQQVTLRCSPISGHKSVSWYQQVLGQGPQFIFQYYEKEERGRGNFPDRFSARQFPNYSSELNVNALLLGDSALYLCASSLASPNNQPQHFGDGTRLSIL.

The chain recombines TRBV29-1 with TRBJ2-5, with a weak D call TRBD2 (5 bases). Germline V gene data show CDR1 as SQVTM and CDR2 as ANQGSEA. The CDR3 extends over 11 amino acids. Deletions cut 5 bases from V and 1 base from J, with 5 bases between. Here the CDR3 DNA reads TGCAGCGTTCGGGGCCAAGAGACCCAGTACTTC. Protein sequence: CSVRGQETQYF.

J is TRBJ2-5 and V is TRBV7-9; TRBD1 matches at 10 bases. This CDR3 contains 16 residues. Germline V gene lookup returns CDR1 SEHNR and CDR2 FQNEAQ (reference sequence). Trimming removed 5 bases from V and 1 base from J; junction bases left unmatched: 7. CDR3 nucleotides: TGTGCCAGCAGCCGCGGGACAGGGGACATCCAAGAGACCCAGTACTTC. It codes for CASSRGTGDIQETQYF.

The rearrangement uses TRBV19 and TRBJ1-1, with 7 nucleotides matching TRBD1. Germline CDR1 is LNHDA and CDR2 is SQIVND (reference sequence). CDR3 length: 14 amino acids. The junction had 7 bases not matched to a gene; V was cut back by 4 bases and J by 5 bases. For the CDR3, the DNA is TGTGCCAGTAGTAACACAGGGGTGATGACTGAAGCTTTCTTT. This encodes CASSNTGVMTEAFF.

The rearrangement joins TRBV6-1 to TRBJ1-6; tentatively, D is TRBD1 (5 bases). The CDR3 consists of 15 residues. Trimming shortened V by 2 bases and J by 13 bases, and 18 bases separated the two germline ends. Germline V gene lookup returns CDR1 MNHNS and CDR2 SASEGT. The DNA of the CDR3 is TGTGCCAGCAGTGAATCGAGGACTATAGAGGGGCCCCTCCACTTT. Translated, it gives CASSESRTIEGPLHF.

V is TRBV30 and J is TRBJ1-5; D gene uncertain. The CDR3 length is 13 residues. CDR1 and CDR2 from the germline V gene are GTSNPN and SVGIG (reference sequence). The ends were cut back, 2 bases at V and 2 bases at J, with 7 bases in the middle. The CDR3 DNA reads as TGTGCCTGGAGTTTAGTCGGCAATCAGCCCCAGCATTTT. It encodes CAWSLVGNQPQHF.

The chain joins TRBV28 to TRBJ1-2, with D unresolved. V was shortened by 8 bases and J by 2 bases, with 12 bases between the two germline ends. This CDR3 is 13 amino acids long. Germline V gene lookup returns CDR1 MDHEN and CDR2 SYDVKM. The CDR3 DNA reads TGTGCCAGCCGGTCCGCTACGAACTATGGCTACACCTTC. Translation gives CASRSATNYGYTF.